This T cell receptor beta chain came from a study of control samples from healthy donors and cancer patients. Using immunoSEQ multiplex PCR, the repertoire was profiled, and TCRdb retains in-frame clones only, with some absent. The repertoire holds tens of thousands of clones, with around nine tenths as singletons. The CDR3 loop spans 14 amino acids. V was shortened by 3 bases and J by 1 base, with 9 bases between the two germline ends. CDR1 is MNHEY, CDR2 SMNVEV, per germline (reference sequence). The TCR sequence derives from a woman aged 40 to 55 with lung cancer. The sample comprised PBMCs. The chain joins TRBV27 to TRBJ1-1, with D uncertain. Written as DNA, the CDR3 is TGTGCCAGCAGTTTTGAGCAGACGAACACTGAAGCTTTCTTT. It specifies CASSFEQTNTEAFF.